Following are 24 T cell receptor beta chains from one sample sequenced in a study of blood T cells in healthy people across ages. For the second PCR, which ran for roughly 6 to 12 cycles, a sample-barcoded 5' primer and a J-beta primer mix were used. TCRdb recomputed calls from the 5' RACE reads with MiXCR, one row per CDR3 protein. Seen here are nearly 800,000 distinct CDR3 sequences, about 56% observed once, and the top ten hold 25% to 30%. Sequencing used blood. Receptors were obtained from a man between 40 and 49 years old in good health.

The CDR3 spells CASSPSFFNRPLWQYF. In DNA form, the CDR3 reads TGTGCCAGCAGCCCATCTTTCTTTAATCGCCCGCTCTGGCAGTATTTT. This chain joins TRBV7-4 and TRBJ2-3; unclear D gene. Germline loops: CDR1 SGHVT, CDR2 SQSDAQ. This CDR3 has 16 residues. Trimming stripped 5 bases from V and 11 bases from J, with 26 bases between.

The rearrangement uses TRBV7-9 and TRBJ2-3, with D perhaps TRBD2 (5 bases). V was clipped by 5 bases and J by 2 bases, with 23 bases between them. Germline V gene lookup returns CDR1 SEHNR and CDR2 FQNEAQ (reference sequence). The CDR3 runs 18 residues. CDR3 bases: TGTGCCAGCAGCGCCGGGCCCGCTGCGAGCGGAACCACAGATACGCAGTATTTT. This translates into CASSAGPAASGTTDTQYF.

A few counts support this clonotype. V gene TRBV5-1 combines with J gene TRBJ1-2, with TRBD1 as a possible D gene (6 bases). The length of the CDR3 is 14 residues. In germline, CDR1 is SGHRS, CDR2 YFSETQ. The V gene lost 0 bases and the J gene lost 6 bases, with 12 bases spanning the gap. The CDR3 loop reads CASSLAGGADGYTF. The CDR3 DNA sequence: TGCGCCAGCAGCTTGGCGGGGGGCGCTGATGGCTACACCTTC. The entire variable domain, with the rest obtained from reference TRBV5-1 and TRBJ1-2, is as follows: KAGVTQTPRYLIKTRGQQVTLSCSPISGHRSVSWYQQTPGQGLQFLFEYFSETQRNKGNFPGRFSGRQFSNSRSEMNVSTLELGDSALYLCASSLAGGADGYTFGSGTRLTVV.

This clonotype was picked up a small number of times. This rearrangement joins TRBV10-3 to TRBJ2-7, with D unclear. V was shortened by 7 bases and J by 0 bases, with 10 bases between the two germline ends. CDR1 ENHRY and CDR2 SYGVKD come from the germline V gene. This CDR3 is 13 amino acids long. The DNA for the CDR3 is TGTGCCATCAAACCGGACCCCTCCTACGAGCAGTACTTC. Residues: CAIKPDPSYEQYF.

This clonotype appeared a few times. CDR3 residues: CASRRPGLAEQETQYF. Written as DNA, the CDR3 is TGTGCCAGCAGGCGGCCGGGACTAGCGGAACAAGAGACCCAGTACTTC. The chain has TRBV6-6 and TRBJ2-5; 11 positions agree with TRBD2. Losses at the gene ends were 6 bases for V and 2 bases for J; bases not matched to a gene: 8. The CDR3 has 16 residues. Germline-derived CDR1 and CDR2 are MNHNY and SVGAGI (reference sequence).

The rearrangement joins TRBV13 to TRBJ2-1, with unresolved D. This CDR3 is 14 amino acids long. V gave up 0 bases and J gave up 10 bases, with 13 bases separating them. Germline CDR1 and CDR2: PRHDT and FYEKMQ (reference sequence). CDR3 coding DNA: TGTGCCAGCAGCTTAGGCCCCGGTACCTGGGAGCAGTTCTTC. Protein: CASSLGPGTWEQFF.

The chain has TRBV10-3 and TRBJ2-5; D is perhaps TRBD2 (6 bases). The CDR3 spans 15 residues. Trimming left V 6 bases short and J 3 bases short, with 17 bases between. Germline V gene sequence: CDR1 ENHRY, CDR2 SYGVKD. DNA of the CDR3: TGTGCCATCAGCTTAACCCGGGACTCCGAAGAGACCCAGTACTTC. This translates into CAISLTRDSEETQYF.

The chain recombines TRBV5-1 with TRBJ2-3; 12 bases line up with TRBD2. The CDR3 consists of 16 residues. Trimming removed 3 bases from V and 6 bases from J; junction bases left unmatched: 8. Per germline, CDR1 SGHRS and CDR2 YFSETQ. The CDR3 nucleotides are TGCGCCAGCAGCTCGACTAGCGGGAGTTCTCCTGATACGCAGTATTTT. Its protein is CASSSTSGSSPDTQYF.

This chain connects TRBV29-1 to TRBJ2-3; D remains unclear. In germline, CDR1 is SQVTM, CDR2 ANQGSEA. The V end was cut by 6 bases, the J end by 5 bases, with 15 bases between. The CDR3 has 13 residues. The CDR3, as DNA: TGCAGCGTCCCCGAGAGCTCGCGAGATACGCAGTATTTT. As protein: CSVPESSRDTQYF.

The chain links TRBV20-1 to TRBJ2-7; tentatively, D is TRBD1 (6 bases). Germline V gene sequence: CDR1 DFQATT, CDR2 SNEGSKA (reference sequence). Between the trimmed V and J ends, which lost 1 base and 2 bases, there was a span of 15 bases. The length of the CDR3 is 15 residues. The CDR3 sequence is CSARALGDTAYEQYF. Written as DNA, the CDR3 is TGCAGTGCTAGAGCCCTCGGGGACACTGCCTACGAGCAGTACTTC.

In its sample, this clonotype was seen many times. The gene calls are TRBV5-1 and TRBJ1-2; the D gene is possibly TRBD1 (5 bases). V lost 4 bases, J lost 5 bases, and 12 bases lay in between. This CDR3 spans 13 amino acids. Germline V gene lookup returns CDR1 SGHRS and CDR2 YFSETQ. The CDR3: CASSLGTEYGYTF. DNA for the CDR3: TGCGCCAGCAGCCTAGGGACGGAATATGGCTACACCTTC.

CDR3 region: CSALSPTQYF. CDR3 nucleotides: TGCAGTGCTCTTTCCCCTACGCAGTATTTT. The V gene is TRBV20-1, the J gene TRBJ2-3, with D unresolved. Germline V gene sequence: CDR1 DFQATT, CDR2 SNEGSKA (reference sequence). The CDR3 spans 10 residues. Trimming cost V 5 bases and J 8 bases, with 8 bases left between them.

This chain links TRBV6-1 with TRBJ2-5, with 9 positions matching TRBD2. The CDR3 has 14 residues. Germline CDR1 and CDR2: MNHNS and SASEGT. V lost 5 bases, J lost 5 bases, and 6 bases stayed unmatched. The CDR3 nucleotides are TGTGCCAGCAGTAAGACTAGCGGTTGGGAGACCCAGTACTTC. Its translation: CASSKTSGWETQYF.

The chain is built from TRBV28 and TRBJ2-7; maybe TRBD2 (6 bases). CDR1 MDHEN and CDR2 SYDVKM come from the germline V gene. The length of the CDR3 is 14 residues. V dropped 5 bases and J dropped 2 bases, with 13 bases sitting between them. CDR3 nucleotides: TGTGCCAGCAGTGCCCCGGGAGCGCCCTACGAGCAGTACTTC. It translates to CASSAPGAPYEQYF.

The rearrangement joins TRBV7-2 to TRBJ2-7; 7 bases are a match to TRBD1. The V and J ends lost 5 bases and 3 bases, in that order; junction bases with no gene match: 7. The CDR3 is made up of 14 amino acids. Germline assignment: CDR1 SGHTA and CDR2 FQGNSA. For the CDR3, the DNA is TGTGCCAGCAGCCTCACCGGGACAGACTACGAGCAGTACTTC. It translates to CASSLTGTDYEQYF.

The chain uses TRBV16 and TRBJ1-4; D unclear. The germline V gene encodes CDR1 KGHSY and CDR2 FQNENV. The CDR3 loop spans 16 amino acids. The ends were cut back, 0 bases at V and 7 bases at J, with 15 bases in the middle. Here the CDR3 reads CASSQSHPGVGEKLFF. In nucleotides, the CDR3 is TGTGCCAGCAGCCAATCGCACCCGGGTGTGGGTGAAAAACTGTTTTTT.

This clonotype was seen only once. The chain combines TRBV7-2 with TRBJ2-1; 8 bases are a match to TRBD2. CDR3 length: 17 residues. J gave up 0 bases and V 6 bases, and 10 bases lay outside the gene matches. CDR1 and CDR2 from the germline V gene are SGHTA and FQGNSA. The DNA of the CDR3 is TGTGCCAGCAGATCTATAGCGGGGACTACCTCCTACAATGAGCAGTTCTTC. This sequence encodes CASRSIAGTTSYNEQFF.

This clonotype was observed once. With a much larger clone just one base away, this may be a read error. The J gene is TRBJ1-2, the V gene TRBV9, with 7 positions matching TRBD1. The germline CDR1 and CDR2 sequences are SGDLS and YYNGEE. CDR3 length: 14 amino acids. V was clipped by 3 bases and J by 8 bases; unmatched bases: 10. The CDR3 is CASSDRRQGEGYTF. The CDR3 coding sequence is TGTGCCAGCAGCGATCGAAGACAGGGAGAAGGCTACACCTTC.

For this clonotype: One junction end disagrees with the germline gene, perhaps due to a read error. This rearrangement joins TRBV28 to TRBJ2-5, with 7 bases aligning to TRBD1. The end of the DNA aligns better with TRBJ2-7, so the J call may be wrong. CDR1 and CDR2 from the germline V gene are MDHEN and SYDVKM. CDR3 length: 14 amino acids. The CDR3 here is CTSTPDRSPYEQYF. The DNA of the CDR3 is TGTACCAGCACCCCGGACAGGAGCCCCTACGAGCAGTACTTC.

The sample holds a few counts of this clonotype. The chain combines TRBV11-3 with TRBJ1-2, with D perhaps matching TRBD1 (6 bases). V was cut by 2 bases and J by 8 bases, with 18 bases left in between. Germline V gene lookup returns CDR1 SGHNT and CDR2 YENEEA. The CDR3 covers 15 residues. Here the CDR3 reads CASSLSAGQSSGYTF. The CDR3 DNA follows: TGTGCCAGCAGCTTAAGTGCCGGACAGTCCTCGGGCTACACCTTC. Full variable domain (missing parts from reference TRBV11-3 and TRBJ1-2): EAGVVQSPRYKIIEKKQPVAFWCNPISGHNTLYWYLQNLGQGPELLIRYENEEAVDDSQLPKDRFSAERLKGVDSTLKIQPAELGDSAVYLCASSLSAGQSSGYTFGSGTRLTVV.

This clonotype was observed a handful of times. CDR3 nucleotide sequence: TGTGCCAGCAGCCCCAGGGGCCCTAGCAGTGATACGCAGTATTTT. Translating it yields CASSPRGPSSDTQYF. V and J are TRBV7-3 and TRBJ2-3; tentatively, D is TRBD1 (6 bases). CDR1 is SGHTA and CDR2 is FQGTGA in the germline V gene. Trimming stripped 5 bases from V and 6 bases from J, with 18 bases between. The CDR3 spans 15 residues.

This clonotype is termed large (0.1 to 1%). The V call is TRBV3-1, the J call TRBJ2-1; TRBD1 agrees at 8 bases. CDR1 is LGHDT, CDR2 YNNKEL, per germline (reference sequence). CDR3 length equals 13 residues. The V gene end was trimmed by 9 bases and the J gene end by 6 bases; junction bases not matched to a gene: 7. CDR3 sequence (DNA): TGTGCCAGTACAACAGGGGGTCGCAATGAGCAGTTCTTC. Translating it yields CASTTGGRNEQFF.

This clonotype was seen a single time. The CDR3 bases are TGTGCCAGCAGCGCGAGGGGTGGCGGTCAGCCCCAGCATTTT. This sequence encodes CASSARGGGQPQHF. The gene calls are TRBV21-1 and TRBJ1-5; TRBD1 reflects the table's D call only, with no check against the DNA. TRBV21-1 is tagged as a pseudogene. The CDR3 totals 14 residues.

The V and J genes are TRBV12-3 or TRBV12-4 and TRBJ1-2; D unresolved. There are 14 residues in the CDR3. The V gene lost 6 bases and the J gene lost 2 bases, with 13 bases spanning the gap. The CDR3 DNA follows: TGTGCCAGCAGACCTGGCGGGCAGAACTATGGCTACACCTTC. As protein: CASRPGGQNYGYTF.